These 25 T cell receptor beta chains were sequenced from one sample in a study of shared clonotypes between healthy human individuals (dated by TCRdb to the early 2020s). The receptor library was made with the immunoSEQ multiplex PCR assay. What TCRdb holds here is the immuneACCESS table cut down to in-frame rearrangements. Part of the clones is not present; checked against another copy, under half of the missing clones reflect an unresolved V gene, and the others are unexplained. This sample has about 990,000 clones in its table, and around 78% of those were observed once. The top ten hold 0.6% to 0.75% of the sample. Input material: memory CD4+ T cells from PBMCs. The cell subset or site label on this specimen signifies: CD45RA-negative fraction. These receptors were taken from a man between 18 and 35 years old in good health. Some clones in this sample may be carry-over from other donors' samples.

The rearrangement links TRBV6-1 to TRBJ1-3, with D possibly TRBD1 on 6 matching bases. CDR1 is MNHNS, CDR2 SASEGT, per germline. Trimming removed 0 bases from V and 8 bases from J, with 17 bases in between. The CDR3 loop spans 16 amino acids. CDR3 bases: TGTGCCAGCAGTGAAGCGCATGGCCAGGGGTGGGACACCATATATTTT. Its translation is CASSEAHGQGWDTIYF.

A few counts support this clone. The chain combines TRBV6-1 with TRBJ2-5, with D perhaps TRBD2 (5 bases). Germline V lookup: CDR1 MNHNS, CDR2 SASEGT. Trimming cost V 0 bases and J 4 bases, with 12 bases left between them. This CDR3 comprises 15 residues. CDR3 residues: CASSEAGEFGETQYF. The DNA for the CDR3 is TGTGCCAGCAGTGAAGCCGGGGAGTTTGGAGAGACCCAGTACTTC.

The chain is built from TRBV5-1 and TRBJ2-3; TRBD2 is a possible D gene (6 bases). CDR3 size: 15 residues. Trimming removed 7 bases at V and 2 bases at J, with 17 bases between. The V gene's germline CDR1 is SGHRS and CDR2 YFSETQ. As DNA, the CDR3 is TGCGCCAGCGGCCAGGAGGTGGGACTCACAGATACGCAGTATTTT. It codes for CASGQEVGLTDTQYF.

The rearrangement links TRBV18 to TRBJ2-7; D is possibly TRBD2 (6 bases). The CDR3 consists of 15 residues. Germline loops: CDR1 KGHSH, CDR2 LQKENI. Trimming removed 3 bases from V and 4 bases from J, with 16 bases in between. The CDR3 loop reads CASSPSPWGVYEQYF. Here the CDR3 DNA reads TGTGCCAGCTCACCCTCTCCGTGGGGGGTTTACGAGCAGTACTTC.

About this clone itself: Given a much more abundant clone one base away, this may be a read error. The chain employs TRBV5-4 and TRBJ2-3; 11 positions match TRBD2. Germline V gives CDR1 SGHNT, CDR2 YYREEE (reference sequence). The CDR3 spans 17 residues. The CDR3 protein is CASGLASGRTLTDTQYF. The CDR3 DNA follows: TGTGCCAGCGGCTTGGCTAGCGGGAGGACTCTCACAGATACGCAGTATTTT. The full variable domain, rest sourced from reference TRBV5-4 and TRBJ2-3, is ETGVTQSPTHLIKTRGQQVTLRCSSQSGHNTVSWYQQALGQGPQFIFQYYREEENGRGNFPPRFSGLQFPNYSSELNVNALELDDSALYLCASGLASGRTLTDTQYFGPGTRLTVL.

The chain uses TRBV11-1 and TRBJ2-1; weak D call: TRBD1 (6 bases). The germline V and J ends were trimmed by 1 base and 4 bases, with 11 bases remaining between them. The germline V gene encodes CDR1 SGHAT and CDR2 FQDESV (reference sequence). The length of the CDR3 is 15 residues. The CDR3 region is CASSLEPGDYNEQFF. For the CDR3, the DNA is TGTGCCAGCAGCTTAGAACCAGGGGATTACAATGAGCAGTTCTTC.

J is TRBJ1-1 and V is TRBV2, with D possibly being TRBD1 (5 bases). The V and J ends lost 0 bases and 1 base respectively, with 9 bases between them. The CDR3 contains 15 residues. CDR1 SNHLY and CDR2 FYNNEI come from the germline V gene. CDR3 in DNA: TGTGCCAGCAGTGAAGCGGGGCGGAGGAACACTGAAGCTTTCTTT. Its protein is CASSEAGRRNTEAFF.

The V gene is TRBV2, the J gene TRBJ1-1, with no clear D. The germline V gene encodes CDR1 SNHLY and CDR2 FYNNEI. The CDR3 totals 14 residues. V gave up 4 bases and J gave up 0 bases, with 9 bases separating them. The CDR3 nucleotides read TGTGCCAGCAGTGGGGCCAGTATGAACACTGAAGCTTTCTTT. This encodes CASSGASMNTEAFF. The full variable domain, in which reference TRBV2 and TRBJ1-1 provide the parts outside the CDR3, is EPEVTQTPSHQVTQMGQEVILRCVPISNHLYFYWYRQILGQKVEFLVSFYNNEISEKSEIFDDQFSVERPDGSNFTLKIRSTKLEDSAMYFCASSGASMNTEAFFGQGTRLTVV.

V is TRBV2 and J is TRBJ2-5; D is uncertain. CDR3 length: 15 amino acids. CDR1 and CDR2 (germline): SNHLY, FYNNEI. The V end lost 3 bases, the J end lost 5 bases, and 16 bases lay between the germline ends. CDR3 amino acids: CASSEPRQGSETQYF. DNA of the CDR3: TGTGCCAGCAGTGAGCCGCGACAAGGGTCCGAGACCCAGTACTTC.

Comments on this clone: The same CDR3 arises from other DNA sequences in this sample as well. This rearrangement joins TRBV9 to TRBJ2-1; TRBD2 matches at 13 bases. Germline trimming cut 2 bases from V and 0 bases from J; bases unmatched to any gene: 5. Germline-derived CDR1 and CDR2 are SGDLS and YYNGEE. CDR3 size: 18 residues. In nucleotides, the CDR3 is TGTGCCAGCAGCGTGGGACTAGCGGGGCCTAGCTCCTACAATGAGCAGTTCTTC. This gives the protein CASSVGLAGPSSYNEQFF. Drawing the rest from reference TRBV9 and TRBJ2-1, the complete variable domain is DSGVTQTPKHLITATGQRVTLRCSPRSGDLSVYWYQQSLDQGLQFLIQYYNGEERAKGNILERFSAQQFPDLHSELNLSSLELGDSALYFCASSVGLAGPSSYNEQFFGPGTRLTVL.

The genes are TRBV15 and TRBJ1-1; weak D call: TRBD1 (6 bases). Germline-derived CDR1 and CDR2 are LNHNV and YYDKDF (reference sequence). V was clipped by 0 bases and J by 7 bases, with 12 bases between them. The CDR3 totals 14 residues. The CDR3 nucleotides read TGTGCCACCAGCAGAGAAGGAGCGACAGGTGAAGCTTTCTTT. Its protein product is CATSREGATGEAFF.

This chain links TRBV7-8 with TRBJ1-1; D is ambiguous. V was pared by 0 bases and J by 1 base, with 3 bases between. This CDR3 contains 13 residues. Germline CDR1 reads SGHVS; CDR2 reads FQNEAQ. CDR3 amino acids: CASSLAQNTEAFF. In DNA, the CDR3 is TGTGCCAGCAGCTTAGCCCAGAACACTGAAGCTTTCTTT.

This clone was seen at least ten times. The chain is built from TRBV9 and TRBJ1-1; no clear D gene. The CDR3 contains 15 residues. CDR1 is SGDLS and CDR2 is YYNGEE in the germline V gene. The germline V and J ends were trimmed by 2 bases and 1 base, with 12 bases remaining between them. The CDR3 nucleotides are TGTGCCAGCAGCGTTGGGGTGGGGTGGAACACTGAAGCTTTCTTT. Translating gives CASSVGVGWNTEAFF.

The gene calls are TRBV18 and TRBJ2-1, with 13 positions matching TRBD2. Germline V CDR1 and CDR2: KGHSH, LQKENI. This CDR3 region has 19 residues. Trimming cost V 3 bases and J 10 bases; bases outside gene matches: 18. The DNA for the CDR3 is TGTGCCAGCTCACCCCTCCTCACCACCGGGACTAGCGGGATGGGGGAGCAGTTCTTC. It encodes CASSPLLTTGTSGMGEQFF.

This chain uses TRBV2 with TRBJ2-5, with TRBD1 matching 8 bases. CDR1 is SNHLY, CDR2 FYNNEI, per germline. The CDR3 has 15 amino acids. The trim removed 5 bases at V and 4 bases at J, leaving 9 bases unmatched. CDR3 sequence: CASSPRGQSAETQYF. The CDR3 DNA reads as TGTGCCAGCAGTCCCAGGGGGCAATCGGCAGAGACCCAGTACTTC.

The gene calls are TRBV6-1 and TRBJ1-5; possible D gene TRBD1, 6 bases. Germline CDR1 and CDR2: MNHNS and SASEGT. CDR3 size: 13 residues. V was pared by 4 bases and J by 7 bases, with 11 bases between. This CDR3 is CASSGGPGQPQHF. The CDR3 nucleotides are TGTGCCAGCAGTGGGGGGCCGGGACAGCCCCAGCATTTT.

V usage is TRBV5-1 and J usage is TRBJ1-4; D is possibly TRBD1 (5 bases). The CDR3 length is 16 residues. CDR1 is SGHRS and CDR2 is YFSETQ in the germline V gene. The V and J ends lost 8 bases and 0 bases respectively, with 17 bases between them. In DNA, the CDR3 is TGCGCCAGTGGCAAACGGGGCAGATCAACTAATGAAAAACTGTTTTTT. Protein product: CASGKRGRSTNEKLFF.

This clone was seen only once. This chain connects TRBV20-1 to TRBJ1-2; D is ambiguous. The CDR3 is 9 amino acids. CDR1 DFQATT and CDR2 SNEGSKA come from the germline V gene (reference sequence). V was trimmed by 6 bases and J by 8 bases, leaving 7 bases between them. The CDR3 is CSARTGYTF. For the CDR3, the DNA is TGCAGTGCCCGGACGGGCTACACCTTC.

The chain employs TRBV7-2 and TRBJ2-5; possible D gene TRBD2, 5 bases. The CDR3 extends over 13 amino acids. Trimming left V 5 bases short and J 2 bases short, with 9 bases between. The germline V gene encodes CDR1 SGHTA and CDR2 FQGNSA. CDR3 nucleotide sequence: TGTGCCAGCAGCCCACTAGGACAAGAGACCCAGTACTTC. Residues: CASSPLGQETQYF.

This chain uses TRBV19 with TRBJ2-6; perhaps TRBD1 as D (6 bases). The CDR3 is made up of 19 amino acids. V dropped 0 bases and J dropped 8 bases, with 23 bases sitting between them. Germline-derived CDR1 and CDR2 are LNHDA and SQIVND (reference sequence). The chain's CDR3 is CASSIEGQRMILGTNVLTF. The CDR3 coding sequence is TGTGCCAGTAGTATAGAAGGACAGCGGATGATTCTGGGGACCAACGTCCTGACTTTC.

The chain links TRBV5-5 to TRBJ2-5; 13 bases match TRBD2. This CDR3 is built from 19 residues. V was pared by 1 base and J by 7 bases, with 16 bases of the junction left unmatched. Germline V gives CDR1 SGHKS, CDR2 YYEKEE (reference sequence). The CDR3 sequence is CASSLRSGTSGTLSGTQYF. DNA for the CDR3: TGTGCCAGCAGCTTGAGGTCCGGGACTAGCGGGACCCTGAGCGGGACCCAGTACTTC.

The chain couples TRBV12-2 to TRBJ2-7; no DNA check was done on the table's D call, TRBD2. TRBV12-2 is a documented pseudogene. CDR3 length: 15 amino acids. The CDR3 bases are TGTGCAAGTCGCTTAGTTAGCGGGACCCGCTACGAGCAGTACTTC. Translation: CASRLVSGTRYEQYF.

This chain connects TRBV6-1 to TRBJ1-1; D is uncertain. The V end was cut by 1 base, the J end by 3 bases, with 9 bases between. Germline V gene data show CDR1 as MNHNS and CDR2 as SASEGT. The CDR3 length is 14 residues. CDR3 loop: CASSEGLWDTEAFF. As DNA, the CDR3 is TGTGCCAGCAGTGAAGGGTTATGGGACACTGAAGCTTTCTTT.

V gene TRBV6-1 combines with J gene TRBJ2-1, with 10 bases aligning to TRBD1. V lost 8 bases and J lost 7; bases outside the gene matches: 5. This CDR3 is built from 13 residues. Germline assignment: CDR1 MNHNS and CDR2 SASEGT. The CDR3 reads CASRDRGGNEQFF. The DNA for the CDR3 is TGTGCCAGCCGGGACAGGGGTGGAAATGAGCAGTTCTTC.

The CDR3 bases are TGTGCCAGCAGTTACCAGGGGCAAAGAGAGACCCAGTACTTC. Its translation is CASSYQGQRETQYF. The chain couples TRBV6-6 to TRBJ2-5, with D perhaps matching TRBD1 (6 bases). The germline V and J ends were trimmed by 2 bases and 4 bases, with 11 bases remaining between them. Germline-derived CDR1 and CDR2 are MNHNY and SVGAGI (reference sequence). CDR3 size: 14 residues.